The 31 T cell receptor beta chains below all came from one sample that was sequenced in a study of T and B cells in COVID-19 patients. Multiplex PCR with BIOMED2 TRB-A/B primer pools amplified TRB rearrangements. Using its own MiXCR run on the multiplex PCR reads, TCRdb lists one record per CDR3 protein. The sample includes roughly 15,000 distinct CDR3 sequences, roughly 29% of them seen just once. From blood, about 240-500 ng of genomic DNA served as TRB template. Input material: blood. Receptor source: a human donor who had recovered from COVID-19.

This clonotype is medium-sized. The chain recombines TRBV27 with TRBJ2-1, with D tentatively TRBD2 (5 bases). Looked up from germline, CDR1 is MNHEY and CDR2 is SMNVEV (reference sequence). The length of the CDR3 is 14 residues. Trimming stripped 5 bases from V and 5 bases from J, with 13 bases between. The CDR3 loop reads CASSPLGLNNEQFF. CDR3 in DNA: TGTGCCAGCAGTCCCCTCGGACTGAACAATGAGCAGTTCTTC.

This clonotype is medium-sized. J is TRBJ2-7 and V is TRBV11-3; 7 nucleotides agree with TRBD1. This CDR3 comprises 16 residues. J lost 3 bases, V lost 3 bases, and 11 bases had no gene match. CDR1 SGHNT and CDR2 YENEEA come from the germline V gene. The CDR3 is CASSLPRDRGVYEQYF. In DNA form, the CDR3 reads TGTGCCAGCAGCTTGCCGAGGGACAGAGGCGTCTACGAGCAGTACTTC.

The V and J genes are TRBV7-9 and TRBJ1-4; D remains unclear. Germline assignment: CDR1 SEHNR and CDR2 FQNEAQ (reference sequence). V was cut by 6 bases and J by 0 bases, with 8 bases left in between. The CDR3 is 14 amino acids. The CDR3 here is CASRPTATNEKLFF. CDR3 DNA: TGTGCCAGCAGGCCGACTGCAACTAATGAAAAACTGTTTTTT.

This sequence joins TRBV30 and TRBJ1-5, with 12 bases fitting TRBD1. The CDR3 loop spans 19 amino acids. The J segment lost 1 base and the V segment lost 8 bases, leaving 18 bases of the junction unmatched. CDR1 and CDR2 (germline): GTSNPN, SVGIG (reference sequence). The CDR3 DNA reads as TGTGCCAGCAGTTACTCGATGGGGACAGGGGGCGCGAGCAATCAGCCCCAGCATTTT. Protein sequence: CASSYSMGTGGASNQPQHF.

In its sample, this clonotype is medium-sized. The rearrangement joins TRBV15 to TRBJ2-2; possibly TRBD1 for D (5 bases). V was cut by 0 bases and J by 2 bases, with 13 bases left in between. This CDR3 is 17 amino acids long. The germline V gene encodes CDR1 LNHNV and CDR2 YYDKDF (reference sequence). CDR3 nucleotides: TGTGCCACCAGCAGAGATCGGGCAGGGATAAACACCGGGGAGCTGTTTTTT. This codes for CATSRDRAGINTGELFF. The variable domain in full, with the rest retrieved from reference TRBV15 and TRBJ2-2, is DAMVIQNPRYQVTQFGKPVTLSCSQTLNHNVMYWYQQKSSQAPKLLFHYYDKDFNNEADTPDNFQSRRPNTSFCFLDIRSPGLGDTAMYLCATSRDRAGINTGELFFGEGSRLTVL.

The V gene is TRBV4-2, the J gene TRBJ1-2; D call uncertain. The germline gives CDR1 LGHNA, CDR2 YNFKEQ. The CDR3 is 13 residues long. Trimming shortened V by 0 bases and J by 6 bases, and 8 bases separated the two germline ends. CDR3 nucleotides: TGTGCCAGCAGCCAAGAACTTAGAGATGGCTACACCTTC. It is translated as CASSQELRDGYTF.

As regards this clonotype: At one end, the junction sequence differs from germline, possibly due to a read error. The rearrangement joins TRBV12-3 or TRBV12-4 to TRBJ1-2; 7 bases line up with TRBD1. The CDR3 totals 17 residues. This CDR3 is CARSYRGGGTLNYGYTF. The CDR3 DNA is TGTGCCAGAAGTTACCGAGGGGGCGGGACACTAAACTATGGCTACACCTTC.

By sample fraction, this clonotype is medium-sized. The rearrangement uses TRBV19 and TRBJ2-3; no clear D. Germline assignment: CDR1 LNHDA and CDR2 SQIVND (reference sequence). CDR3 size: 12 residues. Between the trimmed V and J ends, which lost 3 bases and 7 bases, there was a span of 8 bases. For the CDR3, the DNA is TGTGCCAGTAGTATGAGAAGTTATACGCAGTATTTT. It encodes CASSMRSYTQYF.

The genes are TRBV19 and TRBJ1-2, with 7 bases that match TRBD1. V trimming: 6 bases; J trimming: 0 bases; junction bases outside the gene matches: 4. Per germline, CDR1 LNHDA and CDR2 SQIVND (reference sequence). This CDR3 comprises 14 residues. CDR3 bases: TGTGCCAGTAGCGGGACAGCTGCTAACTATGGCTACACCTTC. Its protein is CASSGTAANYGYTF.

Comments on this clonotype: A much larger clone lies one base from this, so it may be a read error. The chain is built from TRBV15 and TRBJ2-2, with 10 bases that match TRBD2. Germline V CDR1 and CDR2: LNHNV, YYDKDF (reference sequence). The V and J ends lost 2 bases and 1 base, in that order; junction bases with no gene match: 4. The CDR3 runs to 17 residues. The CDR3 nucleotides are TGTGCCACCAGCAGACGTCCTAGCGGGAGGAACACCGGGGAGCTGTTTTTT. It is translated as CATSRRPSGRNTGELFF.

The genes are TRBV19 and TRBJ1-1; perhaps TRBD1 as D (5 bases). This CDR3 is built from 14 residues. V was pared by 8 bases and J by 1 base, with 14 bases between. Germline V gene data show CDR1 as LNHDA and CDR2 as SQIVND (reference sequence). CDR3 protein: CASAEGPWNTEAFF. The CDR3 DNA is TGTGCCAGTGCGGAGGGGCCCTGGAACACTGAAGCTTTCTTT.

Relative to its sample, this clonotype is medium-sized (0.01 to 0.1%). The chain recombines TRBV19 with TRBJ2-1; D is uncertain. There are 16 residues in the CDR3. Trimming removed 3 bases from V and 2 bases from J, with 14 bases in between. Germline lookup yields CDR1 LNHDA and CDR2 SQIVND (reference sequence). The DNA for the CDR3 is TGTGCCAGTAGTATCCCCGGAAAGGCCCCCTACAATGAGCAGTTCTTC. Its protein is CASSIPGKAPYNEQFF. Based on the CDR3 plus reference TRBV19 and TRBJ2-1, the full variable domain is DGGITQSPKYLFRKEGQNVTLSCEQNLNHDAMYWYRQDPGQGLRLIYYSQIVNDFQKGDIAEGYSVSREKKESFPLTVTSAQKNPTAFYLCASSIPGKAPYNEQFFGPGTRLTVL.

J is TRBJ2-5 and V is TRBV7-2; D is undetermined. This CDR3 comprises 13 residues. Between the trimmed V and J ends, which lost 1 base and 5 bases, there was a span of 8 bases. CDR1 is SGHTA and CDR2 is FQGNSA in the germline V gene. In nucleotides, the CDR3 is TGTGCCAGCAGCTTAGGGATGGGGGAGACCCAGTACTTC. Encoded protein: CASSLGMGETQYF. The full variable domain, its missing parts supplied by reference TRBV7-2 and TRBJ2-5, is GAGVSQSPSNKVTEKGKDVELRCDPISGHTALYWYRQSLGQGLEFLIYFQGNSAPDKSGLPSDRFSAERTGGSVSTLTIQRTQQEDSAVYLCASSLGMGETQYFGPGTRLLVL.

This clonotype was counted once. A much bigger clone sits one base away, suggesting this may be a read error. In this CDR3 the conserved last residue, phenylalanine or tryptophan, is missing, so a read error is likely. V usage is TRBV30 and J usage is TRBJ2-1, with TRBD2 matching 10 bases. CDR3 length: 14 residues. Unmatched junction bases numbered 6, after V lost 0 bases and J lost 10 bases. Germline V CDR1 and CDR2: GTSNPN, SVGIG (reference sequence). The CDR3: CAWSVLASGGEQFC. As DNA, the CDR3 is TGTGCCTGGAGTGTACTGGCTAGCGGGGGAGAGCAGTTCTGC.

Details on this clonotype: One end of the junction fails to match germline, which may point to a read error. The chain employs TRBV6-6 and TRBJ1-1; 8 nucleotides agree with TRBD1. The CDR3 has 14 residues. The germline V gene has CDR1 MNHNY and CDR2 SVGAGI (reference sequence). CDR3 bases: TGTGCCATCAGTACCGGGACAGGGAACACTGAAGCTTTCTTT. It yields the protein CAISTGTGNTEAFF.

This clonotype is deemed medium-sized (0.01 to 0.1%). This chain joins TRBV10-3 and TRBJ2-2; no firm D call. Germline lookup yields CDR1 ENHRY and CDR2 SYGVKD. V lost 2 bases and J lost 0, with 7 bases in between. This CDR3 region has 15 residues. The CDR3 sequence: CAISEPESNTGELFF. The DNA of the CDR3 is TGTGCCATCAGTGAGCCGGAGTCGAACACCGGGGAGCTGTTTTTT.

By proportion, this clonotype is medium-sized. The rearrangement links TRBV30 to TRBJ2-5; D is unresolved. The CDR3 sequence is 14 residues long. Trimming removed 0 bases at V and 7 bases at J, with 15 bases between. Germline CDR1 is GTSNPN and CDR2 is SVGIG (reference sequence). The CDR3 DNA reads TGTGCCTGGAGTGTATCCCCACTTATCGGGACCCAGTACTTC. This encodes CAWSVSPLIGTQYF. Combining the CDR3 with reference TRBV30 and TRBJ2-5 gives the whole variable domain SQTIHQWPATLVQPVGSPLSLECTVEGTSNPNLYWYRQAAGRGLQLLFYSVGIGQISSEVPQNLSASRPQDRQFILSSKKLLLSDSGFYLCAWSVSPLIGTQYFGPGTRLLVL.

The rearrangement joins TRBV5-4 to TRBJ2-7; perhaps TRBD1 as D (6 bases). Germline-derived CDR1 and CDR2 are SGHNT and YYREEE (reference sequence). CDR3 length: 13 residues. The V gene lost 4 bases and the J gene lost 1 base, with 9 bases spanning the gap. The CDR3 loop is CASSVDRSYEQYF. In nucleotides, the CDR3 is TGTGCCAGCAGCGTAGACAGGTCCTACGAGCAGTACTTC.

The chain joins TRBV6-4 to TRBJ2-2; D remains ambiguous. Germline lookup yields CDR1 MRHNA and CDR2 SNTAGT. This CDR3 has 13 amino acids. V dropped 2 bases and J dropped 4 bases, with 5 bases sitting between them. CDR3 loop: CASSDQITGELFF. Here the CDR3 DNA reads TGTGCCAGCAGTGACCAAATCACCGGGGAGCTGTTTTTT.

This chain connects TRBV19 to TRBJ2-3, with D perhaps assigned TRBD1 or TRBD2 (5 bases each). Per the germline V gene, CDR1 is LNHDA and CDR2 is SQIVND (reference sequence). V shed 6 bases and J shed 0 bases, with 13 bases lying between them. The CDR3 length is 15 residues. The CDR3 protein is CASSPGATSTDTQYF. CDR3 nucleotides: TGTGCCAGTAGCCCCGGGGCGACTAGCACAGATACGCAGTATTTT.

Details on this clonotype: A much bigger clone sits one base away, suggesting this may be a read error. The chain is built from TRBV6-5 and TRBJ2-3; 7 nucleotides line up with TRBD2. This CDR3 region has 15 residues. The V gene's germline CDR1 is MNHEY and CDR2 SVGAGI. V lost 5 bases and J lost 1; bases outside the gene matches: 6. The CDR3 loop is CASSHLGGGTDTQYF. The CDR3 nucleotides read TGTGCCAGCAGTCACTTGGGGGGGGGCACAGATACGCAGTATTTT.

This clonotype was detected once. This CDR3 reads CASSQDIEAGLPYNEQFF. CDR3 DNA: TGCGCCAGCAGCCAAGATATAGAGGCAGGGCTCCCCTACAATGAGCAGTTCTTC. The chain combines TRBV4-3 with TRBJ2-1; D may be TRBD1 (5 bases). There are 18 residues in the CDR3. Per germline, CDR1 LGHNA and CDR2 YSLEER. Trimming shortened V by 0 bases and J by 2 bases, and 17 bases separated the two germline ends.

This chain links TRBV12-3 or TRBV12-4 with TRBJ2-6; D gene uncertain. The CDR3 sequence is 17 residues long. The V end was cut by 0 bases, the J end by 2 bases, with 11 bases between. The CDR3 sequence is CASSLAGLRTGANVLTF. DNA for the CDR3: TGTGCCAGCAGTTTAGCCGGCCTGCGTACTGGGGCCAACGTCCTGACTTTC.

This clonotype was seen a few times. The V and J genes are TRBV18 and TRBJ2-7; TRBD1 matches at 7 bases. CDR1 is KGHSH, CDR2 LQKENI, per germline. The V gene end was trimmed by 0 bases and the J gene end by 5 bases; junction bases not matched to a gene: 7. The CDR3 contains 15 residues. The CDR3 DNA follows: TGTGCCAGCTCACCACCCTCCGGCAGGGGGAACGAGCAGTACTTC. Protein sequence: CASSPPSGRGNEQYF.

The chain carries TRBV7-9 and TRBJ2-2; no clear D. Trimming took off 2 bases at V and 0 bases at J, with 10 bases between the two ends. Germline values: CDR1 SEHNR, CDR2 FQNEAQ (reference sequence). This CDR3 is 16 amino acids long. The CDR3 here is CASSLTAGSNTGELFF. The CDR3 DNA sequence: TGTGCCAGCAGCTTAACGGCCGGATCGAACACCGGGGAGCTGTTTTTT.

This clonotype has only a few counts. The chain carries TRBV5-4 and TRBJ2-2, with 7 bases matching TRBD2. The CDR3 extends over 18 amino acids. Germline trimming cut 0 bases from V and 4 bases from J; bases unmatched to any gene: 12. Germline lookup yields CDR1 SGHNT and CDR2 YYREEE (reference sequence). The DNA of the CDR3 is TGTGCCAGCAGCTTGGATCCCACTGGCGGGAGTTCCACCGGGGAGCTGTTTTTT. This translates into CASSLDPTGGSSTGELFF.

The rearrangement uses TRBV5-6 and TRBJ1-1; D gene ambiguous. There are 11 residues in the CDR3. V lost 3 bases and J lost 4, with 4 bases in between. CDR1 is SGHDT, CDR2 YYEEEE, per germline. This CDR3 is CASSWGTEAFF. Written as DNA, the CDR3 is TGTGCCAGCAGCTGGGGCACTGAAGCTTTCTTT.

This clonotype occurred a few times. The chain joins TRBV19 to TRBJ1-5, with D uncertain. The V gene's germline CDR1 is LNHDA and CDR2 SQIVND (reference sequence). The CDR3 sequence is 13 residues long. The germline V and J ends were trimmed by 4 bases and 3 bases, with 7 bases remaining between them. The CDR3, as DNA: TGTGCCAGTAGTAGACTGATCAATCAGCCCCAGCATTTT. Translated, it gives CASSRLINQPQHF.

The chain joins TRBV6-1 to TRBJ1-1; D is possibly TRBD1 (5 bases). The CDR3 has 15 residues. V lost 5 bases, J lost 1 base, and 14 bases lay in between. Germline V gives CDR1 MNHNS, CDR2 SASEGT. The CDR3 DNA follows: TGTGCCAGCAGTCCCCTGACAGTTCCGAACACTGAAGCTTTCTTT. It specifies CASSPLTVPNTEAFF.

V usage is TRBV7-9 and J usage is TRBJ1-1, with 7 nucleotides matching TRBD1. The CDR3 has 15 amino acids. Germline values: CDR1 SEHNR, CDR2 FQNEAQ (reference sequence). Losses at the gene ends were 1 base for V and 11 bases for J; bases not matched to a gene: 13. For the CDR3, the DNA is TGTGCCAGCAGCTTAGGGTCGGATAGGGGGCGCGGGGCTTTCTTT. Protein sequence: CASSLGSDRGRGAFF.

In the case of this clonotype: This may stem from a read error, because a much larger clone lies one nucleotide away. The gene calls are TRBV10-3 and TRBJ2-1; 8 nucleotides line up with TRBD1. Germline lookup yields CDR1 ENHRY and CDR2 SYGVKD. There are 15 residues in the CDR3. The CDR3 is CAIMGPGQAYNGQFF. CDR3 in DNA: TGTGCCATCATGGGACCGGGACAGGCCTACAATGGGCAGTTCTTC.